One TCR beta chain is described in this entry. This sample is part of a study of preoperative IRX-2 immunotherapy in early breast cancer. Repertoires were generated with immunoSEQ multiplex PCR, while TCRdb's copy carries only in-frame clones and drops some. Here the sample spans around 34,000 clones, 75% to 90% being singletons. The CDR3 is 21 residues long. Germline CDR1 SGHRS, CDR2 YFSETQ. V shed 3 bases and J 1 base; nucleotides not matched to a gene: 18. Specified treatment: preoperative locoregional IRX-2 cytokine immunotherapy. Preoperative locoregional IRX-2 cytokine immunotherapy was tested in the phase Ib source study.

The V and J genes are TRBV5-1 and TRBJ2-1; 11 positions match TRBD1. This clonotype was obtained from a human donor with breast cancer. The starting material was lymph node tissue, obtained from a patient treated with IRX-2 immunotherapy. CDR3 protein: CASSWEHRGQGASRSYNEQFF. The CDR3 DNA sequence: TGCGCCAGCAGCTGGGAACACCGAGGACAGGGGGCGAGTAGGTCCTACAATGAGCAGTTCTTC.